This T cell receptor (beta chain) was documented in a study of shared clonotypes between healthy human individuals. Terminally differentiated effector memory CD45RA+ cells were left out of the naive CD8 fraction, which was CD45RO-negative and positively selected for CCR7. Several immunoSEQ plates held equal portions of the genomic DNA taken from each subset. TCRdb's table, derived via immunoSEQ multiplex PCR, lists solely in-frame clones and lacks some. The sample consists of some 2,100,000 clones, roughly 91% of them appearing once. V lost 1 base to trimming and J lost 10 bases, with 11 bases between them. The CDR3 is 13 amino acids. CDR1 is LGHNA and CDR2 is YNFKEQ in the germline V gene.

The sample consisted of naive CD8+ T cells from PBMCs. V is TRBV4-2 and J is TRBJ2-1; D gene ambiguous. This sequence originates from a man younger than 35 in good health. Some clones in this sample may be carry-over from other donors' samples. The CDR3 protein is CASSQGTAREQFF. In nucleotides, the CDR3 is TGTGCCAGCAGCCAAGGTACCGCGAGGGAGCAGTTCTTC.